Shown below are 4 T cell receptor beta chains from a single sample sequenced in a study of T cell responses to AZD1222 COVID-19 vaccine. Clones were sequenced by immunoSEQ multiplex PCR, and TCRdb holds only the in-frame ones, with some missing. In the table there are more than 80,000 clones, 85% to 90% of which are singletons. This sample comprised peripheral blood, obtained on day 0 of AZD1222 vaccination. The receptors derive from an adult in good health.

The chain uses TRBV5-1 and TRBJ1-4; no firm D call. This CDR3 has 14 amino acids. Per the germline V gene, CDR1 is SGHRS and CDR2 is YFSETQ. V gave up 8 bases and J gave up 6 bases, with 17 bases separating them. CDR3 coding DNA: TGCGCCAGGGAGGAACCACCCCGGGATGAAAAACTGTTTTTT. It yields the protein CAREEPPRDEKLFF.

This clone was seen once. V and J are TRBV24-1 and TRBJ2-3; D perhaps matches TRBD1 (6 bases). V dropped 5 bases and J dropped 9 bases, with 11 bases sitting between them. Germline loops: CDR1 KGHDR, CDR2 SFDVKD. This CDR3 is 12 amino acids long. In DNA, the CDR3 is TGTGCCACCAGTGGAACAGGGATAACGCAGTATTTT. It specifies CATSGTGITQYF.

The chain uses TRBV19 and TRBJ1-6; D ambiguous. This CDR3 is built from 14 residues. The V gene's germline CDR1 is LNHDA and CDR2 SQIVND (reference sequence). V lost 6 bases and J lost 9, with 15 bases in between. DNA of the CDR3: TGTGCCAGTAGCTCCCTTTGGGAGAGTTCACCCCTCCACTTT. This gives the protein CASSSLWESSPLHF.

V gene TRBV7-2 combines with J gene TRBJ1-2, with a weak D call TRBD1 (5 bases). V was cut by 1 base and J by 14 bases, with 14 bases left in between. This CDR3 is 12 amino acids long. Germline CDR1 SGHTA, CDR2 FQGNSA. In nucleotides, the CDR3 is TGTGCCAGCAGCTTAGGTACGGGACGTCAGACCTTC. This sequence encodes CASSLGTGRQTF.